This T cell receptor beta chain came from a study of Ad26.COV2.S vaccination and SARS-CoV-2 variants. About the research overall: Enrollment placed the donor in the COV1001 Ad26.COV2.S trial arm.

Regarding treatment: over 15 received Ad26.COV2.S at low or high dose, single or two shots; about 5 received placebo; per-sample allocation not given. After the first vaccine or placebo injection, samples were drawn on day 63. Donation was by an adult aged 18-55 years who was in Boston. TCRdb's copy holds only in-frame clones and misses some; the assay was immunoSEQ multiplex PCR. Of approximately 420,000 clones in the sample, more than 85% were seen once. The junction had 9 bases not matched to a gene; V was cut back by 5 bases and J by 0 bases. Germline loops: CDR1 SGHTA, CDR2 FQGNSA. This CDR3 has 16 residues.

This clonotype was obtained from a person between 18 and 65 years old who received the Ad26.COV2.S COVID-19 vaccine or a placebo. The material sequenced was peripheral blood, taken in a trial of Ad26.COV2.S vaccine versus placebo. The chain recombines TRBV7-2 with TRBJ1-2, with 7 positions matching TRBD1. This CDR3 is CASSRVGQLANYGYTF. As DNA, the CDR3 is TGTGCCAGCAGCCGTGTGGGACAGTTAGCTAACTATGGCTACACCTTC.